Listed below are T cell receptor beta chains from one sample, sequenced in a study of cytomegalovirus exposure and HLA in healthy donors. Here immunoSEQ multiplex PCR was the method, and the copy in TCRdb shows in-frame clones only, minus some. The repertoire includes roughly 200,000 clones, 82% of them detected once, and 2.5% to 3.5% sits in the top ten. The sample taken for sequencing was PBMCs. The source of these receptors is a woman aged 40 to 49 in good health and CMV-seronegative. Each CDR3 is given with its conserved first and last residue. The order of the fields is V gene, D gene, J gene, clone size, CDR3 protein, CDR3 DNA. D genes are given only for firm matches. Part of the rows lack a size; the others show once, few, many or a class for expanded clones.

TRBV19	NA	TRBJ2-5	NA	CASSISGGLGETQYF	TGTGCCAGTAGTATATCCGGGGGGCTGGGTGAGACCCAGTACTTC
TRBV11-2	NA	TRBJ2-7	few	CASSLGSGRYEQYF	TGTGCCAGCAGCTTGGGCAGCGGAAGGTACGAGCAGTACTTC
TRBV10-1	NA	TRBJ2-3	few	CASSGDTSTDTQYF	TGCGCCAGCAGTGGTGACACCAGCACAGATACGCAGTATTTT
TRBV2	TRBD1	TRBJ2-5	once	CATREGGALGGTQYF	TGTGCCACCCGCGAAGGGGGCGCCTTAGGGGGGACCCAGTACTTC
TRBV12-5	TRBD1	TRBJ2-5	few	CASGSGQGGETQYF	TGTGCTAGTGGCTCAGGACAGGGGGGGGAGACCCAGTACTTC
TRBV19	NA	TRBJ1-1	NA	CASSTGLVLTEAFF	TGTGCCAGTAGTACAGGACTAGTTTTGACTGAAGCTTTCTTT
TRBV6-5	TRBD1	TRBJ1-2	NA	CASSYGRTGSGYTF	TGTGCCAGCAGTTACGGCCGGACAGGGTCTGGCTACACCTTC
TRBV11-1	NA	TRBJ1-2	NA	CASSYPGSTYGYTF	TGTGCCAGCAGCTACCCGGGATCGACCTATGGCTACACCTTC
TRBV27	NA	TRBJ2-1	NA	CASSPADSYNEQFF	TGTGCCAGCAGTCCCGCGGACTCCTACAATGAGCAGTTCTTC
TRBV6-5	TRBD1	TRBJ2-1	once	CASSSLGTGYNEQFF	TGTGCCAGCAGCTCTCTAGGGACAGGGTACAATGAGCAGTTCTTC
TRBV5-4	TRBD2	TRBJ2-2	NA	CASSSASGIYTGELFF	TGTGCCAGCAGCAGTGCTAGCGGGATTTACACCGGGGAGCTGTTTTTT
TRBV7-3	TRBD1	TRBJ1-1	NA	CASSLQGALNTEAFF	TGTGCCAGCAGCTTACAGGGGGCCCTGAACACTGAAGCTTTCTTT
TRBV4-1	TRBD2	TRBJ2-2	NA	CASTDGPGGDGELFF	TGCGCCAGCACCGATGGCCCGGGGGGGGACGGGGAGCTGTTTTTT
TRBV30	TRBD2	TRBJ2-2	NA	CAWSVLPGRAGELFF	TGTGCCTGGAGTGTACTTCCAGGGAGGGCCGGGGAGCTGTTTTTT
TRBV12-5	TRBD1	TRBJ1-1	NA	CASGSGTGGWGTEAFF	TGTGCTAGTGGTTCGGGGACAGGGGGCTGGGGCACTGAAGCTTTCTTT
TRBV6-1	NA	TRBJ2-7	NA	CASTQRGRGTAFSYF	TGTGCCAGCACCCAAAGGGGGAGGGGGACCGCCTTTTCGTACTTC
TRBV2	NA	TRBJ2-2	NA	CASTLTGITGELFF	TGTGCCAGCACCTTAACAGGGATCACCGGGGAGCTGTTTTTT
TRBV5-4	TRBD1	TRBJ1-1	NA	CASSPRTGVSTEAFF	TGTGCCAGCAGCCCCAGAACAGGGGTGTCTACTGAAGCTTTCTTT
TRBV4-1	TRBD2	TRBJ2-1	NA	CASSQDSREGRWEQFF	TGCGCCAGCAGCCAAGATAGCCGGGAGGGCCGGTGGGAGCAGTTCTTC